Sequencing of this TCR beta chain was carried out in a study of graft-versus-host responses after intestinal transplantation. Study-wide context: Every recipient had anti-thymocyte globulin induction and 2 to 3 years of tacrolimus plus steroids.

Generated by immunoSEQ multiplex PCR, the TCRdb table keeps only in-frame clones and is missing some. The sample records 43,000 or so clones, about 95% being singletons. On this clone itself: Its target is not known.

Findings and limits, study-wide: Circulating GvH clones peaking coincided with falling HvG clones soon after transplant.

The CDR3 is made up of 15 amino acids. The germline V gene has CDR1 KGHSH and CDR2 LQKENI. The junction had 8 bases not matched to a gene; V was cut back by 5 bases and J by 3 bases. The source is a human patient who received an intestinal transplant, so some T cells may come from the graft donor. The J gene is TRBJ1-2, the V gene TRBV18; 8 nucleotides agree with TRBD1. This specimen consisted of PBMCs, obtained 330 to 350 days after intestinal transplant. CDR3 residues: CASSSGTGVDYGYTF. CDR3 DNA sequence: TGTGCCAGCTCATCCGGGACAGGAGTCGACTATGGCTACACCTTC.